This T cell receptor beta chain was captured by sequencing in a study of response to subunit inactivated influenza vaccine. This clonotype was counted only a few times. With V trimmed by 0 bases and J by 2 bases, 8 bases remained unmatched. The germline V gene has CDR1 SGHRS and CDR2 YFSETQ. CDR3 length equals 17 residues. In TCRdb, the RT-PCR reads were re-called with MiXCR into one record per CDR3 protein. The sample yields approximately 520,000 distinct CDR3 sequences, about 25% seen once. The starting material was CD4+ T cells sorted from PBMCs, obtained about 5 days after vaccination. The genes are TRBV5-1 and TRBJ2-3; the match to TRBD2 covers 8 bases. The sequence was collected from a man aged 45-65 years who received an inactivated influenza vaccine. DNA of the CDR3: TGCGCCAGCAGCTTGGCCTGGAGCGGGGGAAACACAGATACGCAGTATTTT. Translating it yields CASSLAWSGGNTDTQYF. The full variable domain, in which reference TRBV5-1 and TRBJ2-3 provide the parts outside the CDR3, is KAGVTQTPRYLIKTRGQQVTLSCSPISGHRSVSWYQQTPGQGLQFLFEYFSETQRNKGNFPGRFSGRQFSNSRSEMNVSTLELGDSALYLCASSLAWSGGNTDTQYFGPGTRLTVL.